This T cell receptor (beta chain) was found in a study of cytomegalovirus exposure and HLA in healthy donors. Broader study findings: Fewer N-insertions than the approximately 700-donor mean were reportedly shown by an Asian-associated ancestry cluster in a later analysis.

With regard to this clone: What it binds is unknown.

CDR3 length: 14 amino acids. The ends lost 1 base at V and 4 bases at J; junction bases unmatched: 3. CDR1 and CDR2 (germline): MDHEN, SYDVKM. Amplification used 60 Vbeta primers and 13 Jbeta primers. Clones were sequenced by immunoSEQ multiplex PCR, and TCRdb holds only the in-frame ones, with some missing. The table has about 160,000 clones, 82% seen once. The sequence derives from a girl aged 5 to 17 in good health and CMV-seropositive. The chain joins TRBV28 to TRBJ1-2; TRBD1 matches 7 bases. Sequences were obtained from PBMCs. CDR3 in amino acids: CASSLSGDSYGYTF. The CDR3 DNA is TGTGCCAGCAGTTTATCTGGGGACAGCTATGGCTACACCTTC.